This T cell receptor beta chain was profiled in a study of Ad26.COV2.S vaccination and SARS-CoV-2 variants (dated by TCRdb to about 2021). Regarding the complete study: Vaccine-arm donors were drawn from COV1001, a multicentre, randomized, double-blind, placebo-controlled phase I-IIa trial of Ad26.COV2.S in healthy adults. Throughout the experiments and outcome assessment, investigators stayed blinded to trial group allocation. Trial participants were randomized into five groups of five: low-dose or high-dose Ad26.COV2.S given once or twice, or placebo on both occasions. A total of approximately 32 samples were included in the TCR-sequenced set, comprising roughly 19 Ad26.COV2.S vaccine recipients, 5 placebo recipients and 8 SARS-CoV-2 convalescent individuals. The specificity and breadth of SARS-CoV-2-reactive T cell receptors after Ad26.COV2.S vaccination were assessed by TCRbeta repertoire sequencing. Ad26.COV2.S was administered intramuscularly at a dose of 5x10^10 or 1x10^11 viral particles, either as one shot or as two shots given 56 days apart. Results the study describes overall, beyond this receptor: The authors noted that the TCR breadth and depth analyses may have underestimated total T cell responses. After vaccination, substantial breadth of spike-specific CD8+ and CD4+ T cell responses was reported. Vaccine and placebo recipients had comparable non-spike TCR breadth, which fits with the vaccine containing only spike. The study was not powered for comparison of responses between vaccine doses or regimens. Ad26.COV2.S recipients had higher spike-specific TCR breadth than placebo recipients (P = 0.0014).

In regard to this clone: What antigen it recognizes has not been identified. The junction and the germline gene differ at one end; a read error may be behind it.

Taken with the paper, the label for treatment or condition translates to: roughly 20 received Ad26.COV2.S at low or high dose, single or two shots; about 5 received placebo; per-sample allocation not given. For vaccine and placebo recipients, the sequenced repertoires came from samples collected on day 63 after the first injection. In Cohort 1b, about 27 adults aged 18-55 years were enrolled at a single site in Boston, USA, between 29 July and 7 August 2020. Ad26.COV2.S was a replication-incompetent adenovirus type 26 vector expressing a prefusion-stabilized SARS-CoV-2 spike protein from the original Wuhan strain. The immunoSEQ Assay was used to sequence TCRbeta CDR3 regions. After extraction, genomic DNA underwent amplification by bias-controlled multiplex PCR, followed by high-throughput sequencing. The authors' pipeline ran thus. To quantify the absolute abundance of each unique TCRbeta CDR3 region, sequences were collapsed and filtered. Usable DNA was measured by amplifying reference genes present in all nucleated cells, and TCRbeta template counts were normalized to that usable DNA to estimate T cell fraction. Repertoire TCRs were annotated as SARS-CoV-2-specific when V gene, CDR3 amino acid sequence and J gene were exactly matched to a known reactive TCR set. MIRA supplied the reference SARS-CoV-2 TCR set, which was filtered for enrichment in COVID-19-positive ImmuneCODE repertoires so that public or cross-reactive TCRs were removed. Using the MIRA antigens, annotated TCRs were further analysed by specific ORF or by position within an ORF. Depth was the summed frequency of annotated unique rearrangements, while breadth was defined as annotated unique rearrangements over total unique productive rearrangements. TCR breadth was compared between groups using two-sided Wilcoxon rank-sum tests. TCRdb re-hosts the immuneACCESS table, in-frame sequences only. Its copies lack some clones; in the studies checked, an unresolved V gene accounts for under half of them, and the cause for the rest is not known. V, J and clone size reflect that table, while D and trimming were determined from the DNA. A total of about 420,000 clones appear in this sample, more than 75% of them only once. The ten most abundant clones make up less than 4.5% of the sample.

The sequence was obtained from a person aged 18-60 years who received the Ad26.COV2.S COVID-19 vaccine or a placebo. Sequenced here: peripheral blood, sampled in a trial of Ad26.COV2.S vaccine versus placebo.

The CDR3 in this case is CASSILKAGLGQSQHF. The nucleotide sequence reads as follows: TGTGCCAGCAGCATTCTGAAGGCAGGACTTGGTCAGTCCCAGCATTTT. The rearranged chain carries TRBV2 and TRBJ1-5, with the D segment identity uncertain. The CDR3, from cysteine to phenylalanine, totals 16 residues. The read is trimmed to its CDR3 DNA, 48 bases read in frame from base 1. The germline V gene supplies CDR1 SNHLY and CDR2 FYNNEI. When the CDR3 is completed using the reference TRBV2 and TRBJ1-5 genes on either side, the full variable domain is EPEVTQTPSHQVTQMGQEVILRCVPISNHLYFYWYRQILGQKVEFLVSFYNNEISEKSEIFDDQFSVERPDGSNFTLKIRSTKLEDSAMYFCASSILKAGLGQSQHFGDGTRLSIL.